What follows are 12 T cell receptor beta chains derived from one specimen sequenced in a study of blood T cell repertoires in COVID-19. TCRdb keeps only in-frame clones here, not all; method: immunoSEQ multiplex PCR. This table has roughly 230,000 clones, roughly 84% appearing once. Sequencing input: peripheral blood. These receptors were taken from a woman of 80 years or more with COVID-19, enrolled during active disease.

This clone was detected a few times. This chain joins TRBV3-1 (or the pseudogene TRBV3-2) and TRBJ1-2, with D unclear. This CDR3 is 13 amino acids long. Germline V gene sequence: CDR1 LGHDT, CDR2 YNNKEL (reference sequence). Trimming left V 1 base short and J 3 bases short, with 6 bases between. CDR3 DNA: TGTGCCAGCAGCCAAGGTCGGGACTATGGCTACACCTTC. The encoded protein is CASSQGRDYGYTF.

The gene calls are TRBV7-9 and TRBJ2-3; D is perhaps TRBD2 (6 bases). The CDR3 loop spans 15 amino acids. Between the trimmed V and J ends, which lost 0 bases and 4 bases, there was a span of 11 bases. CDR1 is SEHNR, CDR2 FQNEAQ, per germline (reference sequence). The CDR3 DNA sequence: TGTGCCAGCAGCTTAGCGGGCGGGGCCCCAGATACGCAGTATTTT. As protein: CASSLAGGAPDTQYF.

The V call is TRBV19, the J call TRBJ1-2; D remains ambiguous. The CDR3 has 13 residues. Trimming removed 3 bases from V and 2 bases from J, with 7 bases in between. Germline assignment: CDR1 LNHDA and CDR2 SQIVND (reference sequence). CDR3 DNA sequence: TGTGCCAGTAGTATTTCCCAGAACTATGGCTACACCTTC. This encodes CASSISQNYGYTF.

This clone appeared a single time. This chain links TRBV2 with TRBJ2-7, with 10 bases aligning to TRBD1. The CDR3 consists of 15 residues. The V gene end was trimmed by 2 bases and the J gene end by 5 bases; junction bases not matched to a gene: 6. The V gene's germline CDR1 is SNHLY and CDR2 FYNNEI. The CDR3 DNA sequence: TGTGCCAGCAGTGAAACGGGGACAGGGGCGAACGAGCAGTACTTC. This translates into CASSETGTGANEQYF.

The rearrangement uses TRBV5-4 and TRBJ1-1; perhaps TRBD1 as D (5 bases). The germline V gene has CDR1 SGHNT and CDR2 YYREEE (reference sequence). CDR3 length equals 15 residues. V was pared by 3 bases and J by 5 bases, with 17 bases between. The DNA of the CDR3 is TGTGCCAGCAGCTCGACGGTGGGGGGAGGAACTGAAGCTTTCTTT. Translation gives CASSSTVGGGTEAFF. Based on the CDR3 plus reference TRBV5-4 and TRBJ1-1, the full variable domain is ETGVTQSPTHLIKTRGQQVTLRCSSQSGHNTVSWYQQALGQGPQFIFQYYREEENGRGNFPPRFSGLQFPNYSSELNVNALELDDSALYLCASSSTVGGGTEAFFGQGTRLTVV.

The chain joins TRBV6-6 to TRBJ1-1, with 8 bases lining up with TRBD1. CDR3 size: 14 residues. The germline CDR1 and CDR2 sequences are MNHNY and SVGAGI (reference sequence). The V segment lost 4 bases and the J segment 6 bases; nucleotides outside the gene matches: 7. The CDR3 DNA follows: TGTGCCAGCAGTTCTCAGGGGGCGCGTTCTGAAGCTTTCTTT. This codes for CASSSQGARSEAFF.

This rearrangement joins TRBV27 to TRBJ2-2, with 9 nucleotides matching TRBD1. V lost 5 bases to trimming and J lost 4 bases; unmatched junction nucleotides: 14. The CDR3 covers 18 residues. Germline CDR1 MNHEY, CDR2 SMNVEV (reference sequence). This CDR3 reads CASSHKNAGQGPTGELFF. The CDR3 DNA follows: TGTGCCAGCAGTCACAAAAACGCAGGACAGGGGCCCACCGGGGAGCTGTTTTTT.

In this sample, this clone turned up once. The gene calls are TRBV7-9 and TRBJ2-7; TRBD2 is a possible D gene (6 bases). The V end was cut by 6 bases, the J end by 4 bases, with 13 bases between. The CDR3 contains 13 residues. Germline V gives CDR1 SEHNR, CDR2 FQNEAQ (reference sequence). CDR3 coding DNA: TGTGCCAGCAGTTTAAGGGCGGGATACGAGCAGTACTTC. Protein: CASSLRAGYEQYF. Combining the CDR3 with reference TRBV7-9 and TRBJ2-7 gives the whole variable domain DTGVSQNPRHKITKRGQNVTFRCDPISEHNRLYWYRQTLGQGPEFLTYFQNEAQLEKSRLLSDRFSAERPKGSFSTLEIQRTEQGDSAMYLCASSLRAGYEQYFGPGTRLTVT.

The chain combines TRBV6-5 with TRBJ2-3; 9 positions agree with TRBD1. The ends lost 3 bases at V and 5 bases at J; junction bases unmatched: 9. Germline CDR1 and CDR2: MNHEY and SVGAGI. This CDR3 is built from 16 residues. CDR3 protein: CASSYVAGQGRDTQYF. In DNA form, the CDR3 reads TGTGCCAGCAGTTATGTTGCGGGACAGGGAAGAGATACGCAGTATTTT.

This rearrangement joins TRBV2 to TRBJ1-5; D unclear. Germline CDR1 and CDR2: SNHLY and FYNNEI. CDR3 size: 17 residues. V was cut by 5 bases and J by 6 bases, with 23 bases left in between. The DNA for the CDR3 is TGTGCCAGCAGTCCCCTGGCGGCGACGCTGGTCGGTCAGCCCCAGCATTTT. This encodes CASSPLAATLVGQPQHF.

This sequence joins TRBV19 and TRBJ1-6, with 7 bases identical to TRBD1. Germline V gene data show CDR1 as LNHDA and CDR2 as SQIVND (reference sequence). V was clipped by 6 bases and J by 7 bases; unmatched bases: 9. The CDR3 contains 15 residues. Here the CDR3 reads CASRRRDRENSPLHF. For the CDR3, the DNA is TGTGCCAGTAGGCGCCGCGACAGGGAAAATTCACCCCTCCACTTT.

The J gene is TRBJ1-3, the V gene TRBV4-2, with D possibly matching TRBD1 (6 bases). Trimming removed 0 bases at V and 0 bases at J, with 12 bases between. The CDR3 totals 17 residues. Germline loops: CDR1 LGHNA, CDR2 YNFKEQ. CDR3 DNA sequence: TGTGCCAGCAGCCAAGAGCCGGGACAAAGCTCTGGAAACACCATATATTTT. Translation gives CASSQEPGQSSGNTIYF.